This TCR beta chain originates from a study of blood T cell repertoires in COVID-19. Study background: COVID-19 samples from acute and convalescent phases originated in the United States, Italy and Spain. From T cells, B-cell-depleted T cells, or PBMCs came the material, which was cDNA or gDNA.

This clone was found a few times. The CDR3 spans 20 residues. Germline V gene data show CDR1 as SGDLS and CDR2 as YYNGEE. V lost 4 bases, J lost 4 bases, and 30 bases lay in between. Produced via immunoSEQ multiplex PCR; TCRdb's table is partial and in-frame only. This sample has about 140,000 clones; more than 75% occur once, and the top ten carry roughly 3.9%. This chain joins TRBV9 and TRBJ2-1, with a tentative D call TRBD1 (8 bases). This clonotype was obtained from an elderly woman with acute or convalescent COVID-19. Sequencing was performed on peripheral blood. The CDR3 reads CASSPRQGFAGVSLYNEQFF. DNA for the CDR3: TGTGCCAGCAGCCCCAGACAGGGGTTCGCGGGAGTAAGCTTGTACAATGAGCAGTTCTTC.